The rows below give T cell receptor beta chains drawn from one sample of a study of blood T cell repertoires in COVID-19. Measured with immunoSEQ multiplex PCR; TCRdb has only the in-frame clones, and not every one. The profile covers almost 400,000 clones, with 87% appearing a single time and 2% to 2.5% taken by the ten largest. Sequences were obtained from peripheral blood. The receptor source for this set is an older woman with COVID-19, enrolled during active disease. Each CDR3 is given with its conserved first and last residue. The D gene is left open where the match is weak. Not all rows give a size; the values are once, few, many and, for expanded clones, a class.

d_gene	v_gene	abundance	j_gene	CDR3nt	CDR3aa
TRBD1	TRBV24-1	few	TRBJ2-5	TGTGCCACCAGTGGGCCTTCAGGGGGTCGTGGGGAGACCCAGTACTTC	CATSGPSGGRGETQYF
TRBD2	TRBV23-1	few	TRBJ2-1	TGCGCCAGCAGTCATCTAGCGGGGAGTGGTGAGCAGTTCTTC	CASSHLAGSGEQFF
.	TRBV9	.	TRBJ1-6	TGTGCCAGCAGCGTACAGAAAGGAGACTTGGAGAGTAATTCACCCCTCCACTTT	CASSVQKGDLESNSPLHF
.	TRBV2	.	TRBJ2-5	TGTGCCAGCAGTGAAGCGCAACAGGGCAGGGAGACCCAGTACTTC	CASSEAQQGRETQYF
.	TRBV7-8	.	TRBJ2-7	TGTGCCAGCAGCCCTTCTTACGAGCAGTACTTC	CASSPSYEQYF
TRBD2	TRBV7-7	.	TRBJ2-3	TGTGCTAGCAGCCCTGGGGAGGGAGGTACGCAGTATTTT	CASSPGEGGTQYF
.	TRBV18	.	TRBJ2-5	TGTGCCAGCTCACCAACCCGGACAGTCTCCAAACAAGAGACCCAGTACTTC	CASSPTRTVSKQETQYF
.	TRBV6-5	few	TRBJ1-2	TGTGCCAGCAGTTACTCGGCAGGGCAGGATGGCTACACCTTC	CASSYSAGQDGYTF
TRBD1	TRBV9	.	TRBJ1-5	TGTGCCAGCAGCCTAACAGGGGGTCAGCCCCAGCATTTT	CASSLTGGQPQHF
.	TRBV1	.	TRBJ2-5	TGCACCAGCCCGAAAGGTAGCGGGGGGGCCCGAACCCAGTACTTC	CTSPKGSGGARTQYF
.	TRBV10-3	.	TRBJ1-2	TGTGCCATCAGCCCAGGGGTAGACTATGGCTACACCTTC	CAISPGVDYGYTF
.	TRBV9	few	TRBJ1-6	TGTGCCAGCAGCCCAGAAGGGGGTGGGTACTCACCCCTCCACTTT	CASSPEGGGYSPLHF
.	TRBV19	.	TRBJ1-5	TGTGCCAGTAGTCCGAGTCCCCTCGGGAGGGTCCCCAGTCAGCCCCAGCATTTT	CASSPSPLGRVPSQPQHF
.	TRBV2	.	TRBJ2-3	TGTGCCAGCCGAGAAAATACAGATACGCAGTATTTT	CASRENTDTQYF
.	TRBV30	.	TRBJ1-6	TGTGCCTGGAGTCGGCCGACGGGACTTAATTCACCCCTCCACTTT	CAWSRPTGLNSPLHF
.	TRBV19	.	TRBJ2-5	TGTGCCAGTACGTCCGGGGGGCTCGGGGAGACCCAGTACTTC	CASTSGGLGETQYF
.	TRBV2	.	TRBJ2-7	TGTGCCACCGGACAGCCAGCCTACGAGCAGTACTTC	CATGQPAYEQYF
TRBD1	TRBV6-4	.	TRBJ1-3	TGTGCCAGTCACTACCGGGACAGGGGACTCCCTATCTCTGGAAACACCATATATTTT	CASHYRDRGLPISGNTIYF
.	TRBV2	.	TRBJ2-1	TGTGCCAGCAGTATAGGGGATAAACATGAGCAGTTCTTC	CASSIGDKHEQFF
.	TRBV5-1	.	TRBJ2-5	TGCGCCAGCAGCTCGGGGGAGACAGGGCGGACGGAGACCCAGTACTTC	CASSSGETGRTETQYF
.	TRBV5-1	.	TRBJ2-2	TGCGCCAGCAGCATCTCGAACACCGGGGAGCTGTTTTTT	CASSISNTGELFF
.	TRBV4-2	.	TRBJ2-1	TGTGCCAGCAGCCAAGGGAGTATTGAGCAGTTCTTC	CASSQGSIEQFF
TRBD1	TRBV6-2/TRBV6-3	.	TRBJ2-2	TGTGCCAGCAGTTACTTAGGGACAGGAACCGGGGAGCTGTTTTTT	CASSYLGTGTGELFF
.	TRBV7-2	.	TRBJ1-2	TGTGCCAGCAGCTCGACAGTCGTCTATGGCTACACCTTC	CASSSTVVYGYTF
.	TRBV7-8	.	TRBJ1-2	TGTGCCAGCACCCTAGGGGGGGGGTTGTATGGCTACACCTTC	CASTLGGGLYGYTF
.	TRBV7-8	.	TRBJ1-2	TGTGCCAGCAGCTTTCTTGAGTCGTCTGTCGTAGGCTACACCTTC	CASSFLESSVVGYTF
.	TRBV27	.	TRBJ2-2	TGTGCCAGCAGTTTAAGGGGACTCGGGGAGCTGTTTTTT	CASSLRGLGELFF
TRBD1	TRBV25-1	.	TRBJ1-1	TGTGCCAGCAGTGAATATCTAGCAGGGGGCCAGGCTTTCTTT	CASSEYLAGGQAFF
TRBD1	TRBV18	.	TRBJ2-2	TGTGCCAGCTCACTGTGGACAGGGAAAATCGCCGGGGAGCTGTTTTTT	CASSLWTGKIAGELFF
.	TRBV19	.	TRBJ1-2	TGTGCCAGTAGGAAGCAGGTCTTTTATGGCTACACCTTC	CASRKQVFYGYTF
.	TRBV3-1/TRBV3-2	.	TRBJ1-6	TGTGCCAGCAGCCGGGACATGGGATCCTCACCCCTCCACTTT	CASSRDMGSSPLHF
.	TRBV19	.	TRBJ2-2	TGTGCCAGTAGTTCCTTCTGGCGGGGCACCGGGGAGCTGTTTTTT	CASSSFWRGTGELFF
.	TRBV3-1/TRBV3-2	.	TRBJ1-1	TGTGCCAGCAGCCCGGGGCGGGGGGTTTCGGCCACTGAAGCTTTCTTT	CASSPGRGVSATEAFF
.	TRBV19	.	TRBJ1-4	TGTGCCAGTAGGCTGGGGCGGCCTAATGAAAAACTGTTTTTT	CASRLGRPNEKLFF
TRBD1	TRBV7-2	.	TRBJ1-6	TGTGCCAGCAGCACGGGGACAGTCAAATCCCTCCACTTT	CASSTGTVKSLHF
.	TRBV7-3	.	TRBJ1-5	TGTGCCAGCAGCCCGGACACGTCCGATCAGCCCCAGCATTTT	CASSPDTSDQPQHF
TRBD1	TRBV20-1	.	TRBJ1-4	TGCAGTGCTAGTAGACGGGGACAGGGGGCCCGCCGGGCAACTAATGAAAAACTGTTTTTT	CSASRRGQGARRATNEKLFF
TRBD2	TRBV5-5	.	TRBJ2-7	TGTGCCAGCAGCTTTACCCCCGGGAGGGGACCTCTCGAGCAGTACTTC	CASSFTPGRGPLEQYF
.	TRBV29-1	.	TRBJ1-2	TGCAGCGTCCCTAAGGTGGACAGCACTTATGGCTACACCTTC	CSVPKVDSTYGYTF
TRBD2	TRBV27	.	TRBJ2-7	TGTGCCAGCAGTTGGGGACTAGCGGGTTCCTACGAGCAGTACTTC	CASSWGLAGSYEQYF
.	TRBV12-5	.	TRBJ1-3	TGTGCTAGTGGTTTGACGCACTACACAGGCTCTGGAAACACCATATATTTT	CASGLTHYTGSGNTIYF
.	TRBV5-1	.	TRBJ2-1	TGCGCCAGCAGCTTCGCGGGGGCCGTGGGCAATGAGCAGTTCTTC	CASSFAGAVGNEQFF
TRBD2	TRBV16	.	TRBJ2-3	TGTGCCAGCAGCAGCCTCAGCGGGGGGGCGACAGATACGCAGTATTTT	CASSSLSGGATDTQYF
TRBD1	TRBV19	.	TRBJ1-5	TGTGCCAGTAGTATATCGGGACAGCTTAATCAGCCCCAGCATTTT	CASSISGQLNQPQHF
TRBD2	TRBV10-3	.	TRBJ2-3	TGTGCCTCACGACTAGCGGGGGGCACAGATACGCAGTATTTT	CASRLAGGTDTQYF
TRBD1	TRBV4-2	.	TRBJ1-1	TGTGCCAGCAGCCCAGGACAGGGGAGGAACACTGAAGCTTTCTTT	CASSPGQGRNTEAFF
.	TRBV3-1/TRBV3-2	.	TRBJ2-3	TGTGCCAGCAGCCAAGGATTGCGTACCCTCCACACAGATACGCAGTATTTT	CASSQGLRTLHTDTQYF
TRBD2	TRBV5-1	.	TRBJ2-2	TGCGCCAGCAGCAGCCGCCCCTCTAGCGGGGGGGCTAGCGGGGAGCTGTTTTTT	CASSSRPSSGGASGELFF
.	TRBV11-2	.	TRBJ2-5	TGTGCCAGCAGCCCCCCCTCGGTGTTGACCCAGTACTTC	CASSPPSVLTQYF
.	TRBV9	.	TRBJ2-6	TGTGCCAGCAGCGTCTCCCCCGGCAGAACCCTCAGGGGGGCCAACGTCCTGACTTTC	CASSVSPGRTLRGANVLTF
.	TRBV15	.	TRBJ1-4	TGTGCCACCAGCAGGGGACTTCTCGGTGAAAAACTGTTTTTT	CATSRGLLGEKLFF